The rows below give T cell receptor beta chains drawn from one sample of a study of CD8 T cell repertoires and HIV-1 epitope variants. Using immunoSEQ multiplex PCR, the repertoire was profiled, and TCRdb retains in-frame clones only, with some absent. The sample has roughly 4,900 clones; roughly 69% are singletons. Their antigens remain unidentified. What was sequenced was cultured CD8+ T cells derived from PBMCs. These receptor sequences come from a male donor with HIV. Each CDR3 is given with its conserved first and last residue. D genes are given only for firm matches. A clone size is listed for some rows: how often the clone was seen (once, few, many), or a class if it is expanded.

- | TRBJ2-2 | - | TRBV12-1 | TGTGCCAGCAGCTTTGAACGACCTACCGGGGAGCTGTTTTTT | CASSFERPTGELFF
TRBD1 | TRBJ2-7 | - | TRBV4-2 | TGTGCCAGCAGCCAAGAGGGGACAGGTTCCTACGAGCAGTACTTC | CASSQEGTGSYEQYF
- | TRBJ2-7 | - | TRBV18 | TGTGCCAGCTCACCATTCGATCGGCCCGAGCAGTACTTC | CASSPFDRPEQYF
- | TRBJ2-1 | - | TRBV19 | TGTGCCAGTAGTATTATGGCTAACTCCTACAATGAGCAGTTCTTC | CASSIMANSYNEQFF
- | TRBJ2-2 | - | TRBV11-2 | TGTGCCAGCAGCTTAGTTGGCGGGATGCCCACCGGGGAGCTGTTTTTT | CASSLVGGMPTGELFF
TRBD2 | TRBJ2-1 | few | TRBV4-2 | TGTGCCAGCAGCCAAGCGGGGGGTGAGCAGTTCTTC | CASSQAGGEQFF
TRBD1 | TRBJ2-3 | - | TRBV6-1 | TGTGCCAGCAGTGCCTTCGACAGGGCCGACCAGGGGCCTTTCACAGATACGCAGTATTTT | CASSAFDRADQGPFTDTQYF
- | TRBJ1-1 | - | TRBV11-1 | TGTGCCAGCAGCCTAGGAGGGGAGCGCTCCGAAATCCCTGAAGCTTTCTTT | CASSLGGERSEIPEAFF
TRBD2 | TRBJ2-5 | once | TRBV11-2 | TGTGCCAGCAGCTCGCTGAAAGTCGCGGGAGGGCCAGAGACCCAGTACTTC | CASSSLKVAGGPETQYF
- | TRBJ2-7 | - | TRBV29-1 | TGCAGCGTGACCTCAGTGCCCTACGAGCAGTACTTC | CSVTSVPYEQYF
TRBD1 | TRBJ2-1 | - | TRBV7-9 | TGTGCCAGCAGCTTGGACAGGGGGCTCAATGAGCAGTTCTTC | CASSLDRGLNEQFF
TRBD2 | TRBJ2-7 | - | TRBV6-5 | TGTGCCACCTTTCTGAGAACTAGCGGGAGTTACGAGCAGTACTTC | CATFLRTSGSYEQYF
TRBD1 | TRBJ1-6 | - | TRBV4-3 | TGCGCCAGCAGCCAAGAGATAGGGGGCATCTTACCCCTCCACTTT | CASSQEIGGILPLHF
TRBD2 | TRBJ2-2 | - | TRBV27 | TGTGCCAGCAGGGTTAGCGGGGGTCGGAACACCGGGGAGCTGTTTTTT | CASRVSGGRNTGELFF
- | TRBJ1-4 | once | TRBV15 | TGTGCCACCAGCGGACGAATGGGGGTCGATGAAAAACTGTTTTTT | CATSGRMGVDEKLFF
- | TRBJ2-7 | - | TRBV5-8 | TGTGCCAGCAGCGACTCGACAGTTACCTACGAGCAGTACTTC | CASSDSTVTYEQYF
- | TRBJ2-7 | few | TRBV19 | TGTGCCAGTAGTATAGTAGCGGGACAGGGTTCCTACGAGCAGTACTTC | CASSIVAGQGSYEQYF
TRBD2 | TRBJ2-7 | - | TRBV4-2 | TGTGCCAGCAGCCAAGACGGGACTAGCCGGAGCTTAGGTTCCTACGAGCAGTACTTC | CASSQDGTSRSLGSYEQYF
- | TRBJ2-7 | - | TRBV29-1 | TGCAGCGCCCGGGGCCCTACGGGCTACGAGCAGTACTTC | CSARGPTGYEQYF
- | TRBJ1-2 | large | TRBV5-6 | TGTGCCAGCAGCCCTTGGCCGGTAGAATTGGACTATGGCTACACCTTC | CASSPWPVELDYGYTF
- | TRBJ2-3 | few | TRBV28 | TGTGCCAGCAGACGCGGGACTTACTACACAGATACGCAGTATTTT | CASRRGTYYTDTQYF
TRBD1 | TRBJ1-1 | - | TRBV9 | TGTGCCAGCAGCGAGTGGACAGGGGGTAGTTGGAACACTGAAGCTTTCTTT | CASSEWTGGSWNTEAFF
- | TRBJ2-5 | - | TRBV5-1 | TGCGCCAGCAGCTTGACTAGCCAAGAGACCCAGTACTTC | CASSLTSQETQYF